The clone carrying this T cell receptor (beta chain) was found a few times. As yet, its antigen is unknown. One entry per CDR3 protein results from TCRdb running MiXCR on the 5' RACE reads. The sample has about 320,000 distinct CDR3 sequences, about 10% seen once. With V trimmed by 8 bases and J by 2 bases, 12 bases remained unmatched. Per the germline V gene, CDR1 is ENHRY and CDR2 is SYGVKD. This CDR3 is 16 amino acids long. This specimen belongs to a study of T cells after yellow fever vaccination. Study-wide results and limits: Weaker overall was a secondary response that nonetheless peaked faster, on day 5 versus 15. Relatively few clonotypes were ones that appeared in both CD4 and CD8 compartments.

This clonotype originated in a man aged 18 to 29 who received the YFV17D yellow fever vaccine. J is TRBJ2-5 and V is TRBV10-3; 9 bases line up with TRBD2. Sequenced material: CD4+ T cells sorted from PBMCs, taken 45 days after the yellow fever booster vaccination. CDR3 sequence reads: CAIGARAGGPQETQYF. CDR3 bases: TGTGCCATCGGGGCGAGAGCGGGGGGACCACAAGAGACCCAGTACTTC.